The 7 T cell receptor beta chains listed next were all sequenced from one sample in a study of PD-1 blockade in classical Hodgkin lymphoma. Every single patient, without exception, relapsed after autologous stem cell transplantation, and brentuximab vedotin exposure varied. This table comes from immunoSEQ multiplex PCR, and its TCRdb copy is limited to in-frame clones, with some not included. The table shows approximately 90,000 clones, with around 90% occurring only once. This material consisted of peripheral blood mononuclear cells (PBMCs), taken before the second cycle of nivolumab. The origin of the receptors is a human donor with classical Hodgkin lymphoma.

V gene TRBV5-1 combines with J gene TRBJ2-7, with 11 nucleotides matching TRBD2. The CDR3 has 18 residues. From germline, CDR1 is SGHRS and CDR2 YFSETQ. With V trimmed by 0 bases and J by 4 bases, 12 bases remained unmatched. The CDR3 DNA reads as TGCGCCAGCAGCTTGGGTGTAGCGGGAGGGCCCACGAATTACGAGCAGTACTTC. This translates into CASSLGVAGGPTNYEQYF. The full variable domain, its missing parts supplied by reference TRBV5-1 and TRBJ2-7, is KAGVTQTPRYLIKTRGQQVTLSCSPISGHRSVSWYQQTPGQGLQFLFEYFSETQRNKGNFPGRFSGRQFSNSRSEMNVSTLELGDSALYLCASSLGVAGGPTNYEQYFGPGTRLTVT.

The rearrangement uses TRBV5-4 and TRBJ2-5; D is perhaps TRBD1 (6 bases). The length of the CDR3 is 14 residues. Trimming took 4 bases from V and 3 from J, leaving 13 bases between them. Germline assignment: CDR1 SGHNT and CDR2 YYREEE (reference sequence). CDR3 nucleotides: TGTGCCAGCAGCAGTACAGGGCGGGAAGAGACCCAGTACTTC. Residues: CASSSTGREETQYF.

V gene TRBV5-4 combines with J gene TRBJ2-4; D remains ambiguous. Between the trimmed V and J ends, which lost 0 bases and 0 bases, there was a span of 7 bases. The CDR3 is 15 amino acids. Per germline, CDR1 SGHNT and CDR2 YYREEE (reference sequence). CDR3 nucleotides: TGTGCCAGCAGCTTGGACGGATTAGCCAAAAACATTCAGTACTTC. Encoded protein: CASSLDGLAKNIQYF.

V usage is TRBV6-1 and J usage is TRBJ2-3; a possible D gene is TRBD2 (5 bases). CDR3 length equals 18 residues. V shed 3 bases and J shed 0 bases, with 19 bases lying between them. Per germline, CDR1 MNHNS and CDR2 SASEGT. The CDR3 bases are TGTGCCAGCAGTGACAAGGGAGTAGCGAGATCTAGCACAGATACGCAGTATTTT. Translated: CASSDKGVARSSTDTQYF.

The chain carries TRBV4-1 and TRBJ2-6, with 8 bases identical to TRBD2. The V gene's germline CDR1 is MGHRA and CDR2 YSYEKL. Trimming removed 0 bases from V and 2 bases from J; junction bases left unmatched: 12. This CDR3 region has 20 residues. DNA of the CDR3: TGCGCCAGCAGCCAAGACGCCGCCGGGAGGGAAGTCCCTGGGGCCAACGTCCTGACTTTC. It specifies CASSQDAAGREVPGANVLTF.

This CDR3 reads CASSLAASTDTQYF. The CDR3 DNA reads TGTGCCAGCAGTTTGGCGGCTAGCACAGATACGCAGTATTTT. The rearrangement joins TRBV27 to TRBJ2-3; no reliable D call. The CDR3 runs 14 residues. Looked up from germline, CDR1 is MNHEY and CDR2 is SMNVEV (reference sequence). The germline V and J ends were trimmed by 3 bases and 0 bases, with 7 bases remaining between them.

CDR3 protein: CSVAGTYTEAFF. The CDR3 coding sequence is TGCAGCGTTGCCGGGACCTACACTGAAGCTTTCTTT. The chain links TRBV29-1 to TRBJ1-1, with a tentative D call TRBD1 (5 bases). Germline loops: CDR1 SQVTM, CDR2 ANQGSEA. The CDR3 spans 12 residues. With 4 bases removed from V and 3 bases from J, the gap between germline ends came to 9 bases. Variable domain in full (rest from reference TRBV29-1 and TRBJ1-1): SAVISQKPSRDICQRGTSLTIQCQVDSQVTMMFWYRQQPGQSLTLIATANQGSEATYESGFVIDKFPISRPNLTFSTLTVSNMSPEDSSIYLCSVAGTYTEAFFGQGTRLTVV.